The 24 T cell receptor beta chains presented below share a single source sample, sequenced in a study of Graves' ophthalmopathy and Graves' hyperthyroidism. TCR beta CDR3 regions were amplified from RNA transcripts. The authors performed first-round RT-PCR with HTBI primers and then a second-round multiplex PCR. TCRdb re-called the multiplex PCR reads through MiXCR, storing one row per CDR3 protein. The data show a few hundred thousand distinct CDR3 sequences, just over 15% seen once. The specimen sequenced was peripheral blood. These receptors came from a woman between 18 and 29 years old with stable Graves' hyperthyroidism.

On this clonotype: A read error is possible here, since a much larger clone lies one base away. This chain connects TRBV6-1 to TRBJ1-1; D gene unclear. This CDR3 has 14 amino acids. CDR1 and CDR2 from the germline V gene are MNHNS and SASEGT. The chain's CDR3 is CASRNSLVNTEAIF. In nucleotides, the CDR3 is TGTGCCAGCAGGAACTCACTAGTGAACACTGAAGCTATCTTT.

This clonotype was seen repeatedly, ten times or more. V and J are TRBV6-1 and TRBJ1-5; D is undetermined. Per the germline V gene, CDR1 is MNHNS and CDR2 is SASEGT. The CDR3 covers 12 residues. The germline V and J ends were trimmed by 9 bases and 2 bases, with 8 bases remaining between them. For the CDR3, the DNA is TGTGCCAGTTCGAAGGGCAATCAGCCCCAGCATTTT. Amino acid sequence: CASSKGNQPQHF.

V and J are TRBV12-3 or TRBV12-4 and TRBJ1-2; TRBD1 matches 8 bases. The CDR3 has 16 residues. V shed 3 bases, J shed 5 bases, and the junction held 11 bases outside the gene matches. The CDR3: CASSLGPGQVEYGYTF. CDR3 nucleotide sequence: TGTGCCAGCAGTTTGGGTCCGGGACAGGTGGAGTATGGCTACACCTTC.

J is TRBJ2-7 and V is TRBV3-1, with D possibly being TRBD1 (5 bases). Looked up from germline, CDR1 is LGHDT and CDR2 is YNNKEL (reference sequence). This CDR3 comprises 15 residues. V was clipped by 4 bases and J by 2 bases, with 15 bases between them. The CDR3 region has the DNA TGTGCCAGCAGCCCTGGAGAGTGGGGCGCCTACGAGCAGTACTTC. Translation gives CASSPGEWGAYEQYF.

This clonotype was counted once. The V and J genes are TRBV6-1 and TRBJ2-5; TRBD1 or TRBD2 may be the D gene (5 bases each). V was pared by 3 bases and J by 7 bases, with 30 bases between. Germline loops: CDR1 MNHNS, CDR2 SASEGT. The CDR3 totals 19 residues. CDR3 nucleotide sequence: TGTGCCAGCAGTGATGGAGGTCGAGGGCGTGCAGGGTTGGGCTTGACCCAGTACTTC. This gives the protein CASSDGGRGRAGLGLTQYF.

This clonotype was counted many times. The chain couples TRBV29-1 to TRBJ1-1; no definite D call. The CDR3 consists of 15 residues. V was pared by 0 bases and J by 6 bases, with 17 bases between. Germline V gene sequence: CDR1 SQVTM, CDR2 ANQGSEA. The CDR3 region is CSVEDTKSFWAEAFF. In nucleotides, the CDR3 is TGCAGCGTTGAAGATACTAAGTCTTTTTGGGCTGAAGCTTTCTTT.

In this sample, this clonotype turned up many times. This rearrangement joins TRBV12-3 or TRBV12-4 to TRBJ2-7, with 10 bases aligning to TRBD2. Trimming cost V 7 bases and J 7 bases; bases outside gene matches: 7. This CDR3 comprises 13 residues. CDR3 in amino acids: CASKVAGGGEQYF. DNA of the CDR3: TGTGCCAGCAAAGTAGCGGGGGGCGGGGAGCAGTACTTC.

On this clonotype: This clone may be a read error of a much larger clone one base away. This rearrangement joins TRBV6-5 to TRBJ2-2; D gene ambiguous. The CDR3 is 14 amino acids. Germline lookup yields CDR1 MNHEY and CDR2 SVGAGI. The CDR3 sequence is CASCYLSHTGELFF. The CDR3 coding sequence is TGTGCCAGCTGTTATCTCTCCCACACCGGGGAGCTGTTTTTT.

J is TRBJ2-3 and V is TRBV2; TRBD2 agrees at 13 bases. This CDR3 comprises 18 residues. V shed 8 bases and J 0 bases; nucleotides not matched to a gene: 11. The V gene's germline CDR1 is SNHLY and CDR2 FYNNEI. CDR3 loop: CASSRLAGGPSSTDTQYF. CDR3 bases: TGTGCCAGCTCCCGACTAGCGGGGGGACCATCTAGCACAGATACGCAGTATTTT.

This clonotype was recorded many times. CDR3 region: CASSLSFVGSYEQYF. CDR3 nucleotide sequence: TGTGCCAGCAGTTTAAGTTTCGTGGGCTCCTACGAGCAGTACTTC. The chain combines TRBV27 with TRBJ2-7; D unresolved. The V and J ends lost 2 bases and 0 bases respectively, with 11 bases between them. The CDR3 consists of 15 residues. Looked up from germline, CDR1 is MNHEY and CDR2 is SMNVEV (reference sequence).

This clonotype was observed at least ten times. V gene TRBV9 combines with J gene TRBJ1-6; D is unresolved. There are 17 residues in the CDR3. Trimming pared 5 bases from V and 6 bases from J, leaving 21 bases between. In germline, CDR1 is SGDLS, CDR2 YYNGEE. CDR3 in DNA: TGTGCCAGCAGTCGCCTGGGAGGGCTGGCTTCTAATTCACCCCTCCACTTT. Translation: CASSRLGGLASNSPLHF. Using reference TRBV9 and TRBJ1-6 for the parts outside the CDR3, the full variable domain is DSGVTQTPKHLITATGQRVTLRCSPRSGDLSVYWYQQSLDQGLQFLIQYYNGEERAKGNILERFSAQQFPDLHSELNLSSLELGDSALYFCASSRLGGLASNSPLHFGNGTRLTVT.

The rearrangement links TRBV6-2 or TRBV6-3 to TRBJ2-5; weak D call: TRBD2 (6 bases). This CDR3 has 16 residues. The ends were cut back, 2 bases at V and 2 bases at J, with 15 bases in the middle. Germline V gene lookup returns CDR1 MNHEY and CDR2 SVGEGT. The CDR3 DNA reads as TGTGCCAGCAGTTACCCAGGAGGGAGAGGGCAAGAGACCCAGTACTTC. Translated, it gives CASSYPGGRGQETQYF.

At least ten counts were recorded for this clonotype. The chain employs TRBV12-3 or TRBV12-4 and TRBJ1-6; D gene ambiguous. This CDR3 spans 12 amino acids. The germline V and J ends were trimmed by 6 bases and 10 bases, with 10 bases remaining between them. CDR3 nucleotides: TGTGCCAGCAGCCCCGAGTGGTCACCCCTCCACTTT. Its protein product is CASSPEWSPLHF.

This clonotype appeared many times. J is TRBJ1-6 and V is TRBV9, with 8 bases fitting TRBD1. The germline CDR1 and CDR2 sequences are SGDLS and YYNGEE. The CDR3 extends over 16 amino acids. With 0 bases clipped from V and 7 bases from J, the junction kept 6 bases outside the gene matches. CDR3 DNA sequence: TGTGCCAGCAGCGTAGAGGGGACAGGAGGAAATTCACCCCTCCACTTT. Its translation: CASSVEGTGGNSPLHF.

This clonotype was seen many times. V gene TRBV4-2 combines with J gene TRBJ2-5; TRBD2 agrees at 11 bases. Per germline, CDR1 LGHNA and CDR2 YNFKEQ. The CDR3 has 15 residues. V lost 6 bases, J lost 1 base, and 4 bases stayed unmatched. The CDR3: CASRKLAGVQETQYF. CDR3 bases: TGTGCCAGCAGAAAACTAGCGGGGGTCCAAGAGACCCAGTACTTC.

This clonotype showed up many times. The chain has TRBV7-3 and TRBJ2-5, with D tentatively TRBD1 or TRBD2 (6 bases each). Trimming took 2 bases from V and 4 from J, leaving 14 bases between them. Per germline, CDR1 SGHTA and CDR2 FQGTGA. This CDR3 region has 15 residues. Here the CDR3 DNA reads TGTGCCAGCAGCTTATTGGGGGGCCGAAGAGAGACCCAGTACTTC. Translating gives CASSLLGGRRETQYF.

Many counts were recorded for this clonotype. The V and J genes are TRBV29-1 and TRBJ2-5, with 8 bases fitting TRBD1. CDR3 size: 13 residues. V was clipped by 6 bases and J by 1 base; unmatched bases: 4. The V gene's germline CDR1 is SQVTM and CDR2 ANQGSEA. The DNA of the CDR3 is TGCAGCGTGGACAGGGTGGGCCAAGAGACCCAGTACTTC. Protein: CSVDRVGQETQYF.

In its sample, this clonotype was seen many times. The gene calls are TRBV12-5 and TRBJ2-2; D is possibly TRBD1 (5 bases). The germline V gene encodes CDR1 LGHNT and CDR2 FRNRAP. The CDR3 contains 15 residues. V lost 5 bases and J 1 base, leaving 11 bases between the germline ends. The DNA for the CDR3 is TGTGCTAGTGGTCTGGGGCAATTGAACACCGGGGAGCTGTTTTTT. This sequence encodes CASGLGQLNTGELFF.

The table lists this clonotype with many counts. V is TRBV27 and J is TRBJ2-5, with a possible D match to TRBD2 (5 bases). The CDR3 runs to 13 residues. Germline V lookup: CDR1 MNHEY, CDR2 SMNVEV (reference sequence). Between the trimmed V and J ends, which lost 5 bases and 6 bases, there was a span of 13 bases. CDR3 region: CASSPPGGKTQYF. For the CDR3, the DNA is TGTGCCAGCAGTCCCCCCGGAGGAAAGACCCAGTACTTC.

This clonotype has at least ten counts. CDR3 sequence (DNA): TGCGCCAGCAGCCCGGACAGGGAGACTCAGCCCCAGCATTTT. This encodes CASSPDRETQPQHF. The chain employs TRBV5-1 and TRBJ1-5; 8 positions agree with TRBD1. CDR1 and CDR2 from the germline V gene are SGHRS and YFSETQ. J gave up 6 bases and V 4 bases, and 6 bases lay outside the gene matches. The CDR3 covers 14 residues.

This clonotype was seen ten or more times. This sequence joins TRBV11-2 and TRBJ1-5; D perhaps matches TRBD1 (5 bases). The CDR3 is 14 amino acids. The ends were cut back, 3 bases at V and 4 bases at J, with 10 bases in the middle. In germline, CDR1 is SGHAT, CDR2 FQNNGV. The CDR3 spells CASSLGRANQPQHF. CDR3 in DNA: TGTGCCAGCAGCTTGGGACGGGCGAATCAGCCCCAGCATTTT.

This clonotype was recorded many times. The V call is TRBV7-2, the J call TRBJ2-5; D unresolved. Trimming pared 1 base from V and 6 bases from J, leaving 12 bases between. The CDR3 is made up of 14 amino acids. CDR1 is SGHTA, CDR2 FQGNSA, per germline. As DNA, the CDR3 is TGTGCCAGCAGCTTAGAGGCCGTCGGGCAGACCCAGTACTTC. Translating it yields CASSLEAVGQTQYF.

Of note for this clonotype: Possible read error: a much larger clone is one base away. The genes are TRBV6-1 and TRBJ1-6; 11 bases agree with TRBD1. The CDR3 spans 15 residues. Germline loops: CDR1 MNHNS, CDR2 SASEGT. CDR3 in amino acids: CAGRARDRGSSPLHF. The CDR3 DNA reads TGTGCCGGCAGGGCCCGGGACAGGGGGAGTTCACCCCTCCACTTT.

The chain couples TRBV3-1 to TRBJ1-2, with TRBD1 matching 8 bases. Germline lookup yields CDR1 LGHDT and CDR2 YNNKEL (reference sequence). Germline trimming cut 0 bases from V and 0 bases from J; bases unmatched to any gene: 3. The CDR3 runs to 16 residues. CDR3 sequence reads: CASSQEETGANYGYTF. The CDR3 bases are TGTGCCAGCAGCCAAGAAGAGACAGGGGCTAACTATGGCTACACCTTC.